A single sample is the source of the 9 T cell receptor beta chains below, sequenced in a study of blood T cell repertoires in COVID-19. TCRdb's table, derived via immunoSEQ multiplex PCR, lists solely in-frame clones and lacks some. In the table there are about 380,000 clones, 70% to 85% of which are singletons. The sequenced sample consisted of peripheral blood. These receptors were obtained from a human donor with acute or convalescent COVID-19. The donor label of this sample is uncertain.

V is TRBV5-5 and J is TRBJ2-5; TRBD2 matches at 10 bases. After removal of 1 base from V and 5 bases from J, the junction contained 2 bases not matched to a gene. The CDR3 covers 14 residues. Germline CDR1 is SGHKS and CDR2 is YYEKEE (reference sequence). DNA of the CDR3: TGTGCCAGCAGCTTGCCAGCGGGAGGGGAGACCCAGTACTTC. This sequence encodes CASSLPAGGETQYF. Full variable domain (missing parts from reference TRBV5-5 and TRBJ2-5): DAGVTQSPTHLIKTRGQQVTLRCSPISGHKSVSWYQQVLGQGPQFIFQYYEKEERGRGNFPDRFSARQFPNYSSELNVNALLLGDSALYLCASSLPAGGETQYFGPGTRLLVL.

V and J are TRBV19 and TRBJ1-1; TRBD1 is a possible D gene (6 bases). Germline CDR1 LNHDA, CDR2 SQIVND (reference sequence). The CDR3 is made up of 14 amino acids. V was clipped by 2 bases and J by 5 bases, with 12 bases between them. The CDR3, as DNA: TGTGCCAGTAGTATAACAACAGGGAATACTGAAGCTTTCTTT. This translates into CASSITTGNTEAFF.

The chain couples TRBV18 to TRBJ2-7; 12 nucleotides line up with TRBD1. Per the germline V gene, CDR1 is KGHSH and CDR2 is LQKENI. The CDR3 has 15 amino acids. The J segment lost 2 bases and the V segment lost 9 bases, leaving 8 bases of the junction unmatched. The CDR3 DNA reads TGTGCCAGTTGCTTAGGGACAGGGGGCCCCTACGAGCAGTACTTC. The encoded protein is CASCLGTGGPYEQYF.

The chain links TRBV2 to TRBJ2-2; no clear D. The V and J ends lost 7 bases and 5 bases respectively, with 14 bases between them. The CDR3 loop spans 14 amino acids. Germline lookup yields CDR1 SNHLY and CDR2 FYNNEI. Here the CDR3 reads CASKLSPTTGELFF. In DNA form, the CDR3 reads TGTGCCAGCAAGCTGAGCCCTACTACCGGGGAGCTGTTTTTT.

The chain is built from TRBV6-4 and TRBJ2-2; D is perhaps TRBD1 (5 bases). The V gene's germline CDR1 is MRHNA and CDR2 SNTAGT. CDR3 length: 17 residues. With 5 bases removed from V and 0 bases from J, the gap between germline ends came to 16 bases. This CDR3 reads CASSSGAAAANTGELFF. CDR3 DNA: TGTGCCAGCAGTAGTGGGGCGGCCGCGGCGAACACCGGGGAGCTGTTTTTT.

The V call is TRBV24-1, the J call TRBJ2-3; D not resolved. CDR3 size: 11 residues. The V gene lost 5 bases and the J gene lost 4 bases, with 3 bases spanning the gap. CDR1 and CDR2 from the germline V gene are KGHDR and SFDVKD. CDR3 bases: TGTGCCACCAGTGCAGCAGATACGCAGTATTTT. The encoded protein is CATSAADTQYF.

This chain uses TRBV19 with TRBJ1-1; 8 bases fit TRBD1. The CDR3 length is 15 residues. With 3 bases clipped from V and 12 bases from J, the junction kept 15 bases outside the gene matches. Germline V gene sequence: CDR1 LNHDA, CDR2 SQIVND (reference sequence). Here the CDR3 reads CASSIRTGTGLGSFF. CDR3 nucleotides: TGTGCCAGTAGTATCCGAACCGGGACAGGCCTTGGGTCTTTCTTT. Variable domain in full (rest from reference TRBV19 and TRBJ1-1): DGGITQSPKYLFRKEGQNVTLSCEQNLNHDAMYWYRQDPGQGLRLIYYSQIVNDFQKGDIAEGYSVSREKKESFPLTVTSAQKNPTAFYLCASSIRTGTGLGSFFGQGTRLTVV.

The CDR3 DNA reads as TGTGCCAGCAGTACGGAGACAGGGGGCATCTCACCCCTCCACTTT. It specifies CASSTETGGISPLHF. This chain uses TRBV2 with TRBJ1-6, with TRBD1 matching over 10 bases. The length of the CDR3 is 15 residues. Unmatched junction bases numbered 8, after V lost 5 bases and J lost 10 bases. Germline CDR1 SNHLY, CDR2 FYNNEI.

This rearrangement joins TRBV18 to TRBJ1-5, with a tentative D call TRBD1 (5 bases). Trimming shortened V by 3 bases and J by 7 bases, and 13 bases separated the two germline ends. Germline CDR1 KGHSH, CDR2 LQKENI. There are 14 residues in the CDR3. CDR3 nucleotide sequence: TGTGCCAGCTCACCGACGGCAGGGTTGCAGCCCCAGCATTTT. Its translation: CASSPTAGLQPQHF.